This T cell receptor beta chain was identified during a study of shared clonotypes between healthy human individuals (dated by TCRdb to about 2020). Regarding the study in general: The cohort included three men and a couple of women between 18 and 49 years of age. Different laboratories and diverse techniques were used to prepare libraries and sequence TCR repertoires, to increase sequencing depth and limit assay-specific biases. For each donor, CD4 naive and CD4 memory were each run on three plates, CD8 naive on two plates, and CD8 memory on one plate. Leukapheresis yielded between about 0.9 and 8.9 billion PBMCs per donor. To estimate repertoire size and how much clonotypes are shared between individuals, the study performed deep sequencing of blood TCR repertoires from five healthy adults. Overall results and qualifications from the work: Sampling was restricted to blood, and TCR repertoires in tissues likely differ from the TCR repertoires found in blood. Higher generation probabilities were observed for clonotypes shared by all four sorted-subset donors than for non-shared clonotypes. Estimated clonotype richness was generally larger for naive than for memory subsets. Sharing across a few donors was observed for about 5% of naive CD4, 3% to 3.5% of naive CD8, about 2.3% of memory CD4, and about 0.38% of memory CD8 clonotypes. The genetic and exposure-history diversity represented was limited by the small number of donors. Pairwise subsampling indicated that sequencing depth was expected to affect the degree of clonotype sharing among donors. Even with the large sequencing depth, rarefaction of the sorted-subset datasets indicated that sequencing was incomplete.

Taken from cysteine to phenylalanine, the CDR3 has 15 residues. This entry keeps only the CDR3 DNA: 45 bases, framed from base 1. CDR1 and CDR2 (SGHDT, YYEEEE) derive from the germline V gene. V is pared back by 4 bases and J by 2 bases, with 13 bases lying between the germline termini. Notes on this clone: What antigen it recognizes has not been identified. No base quality values were provided; no much bigger clone lies one nucleotide off.

CD8 naive samples were CD45RO-negative cells positively selected for CCR7, giving a CD45RA+CCR7+ population that excluded TemRA cells. Donors were healthy HIV-negative adults with no recently reported acute infections or vaccinations. Every donor was a Caucasian adult living in Nashville, Tennessee, USA. After blood collection by leukapheresis, PBMCs were isolated using Ficoll-Histopaque density gradient centrifugation and then cryopreserved in the vapor phase of liquid nitrogen. Analytical flow cytometry was used to check the purity and quantity of every magnetically sorted T cell population. Genomic DNA was isolated from each sorted fraction and quantified by UV absorbance on a Nanodrop 2000c. Using the deep immunoSEQ assay, multiplex PCR amplified TCR CDR3 regions from genomic DNA. For each cell subset, the extracted genomic DNA was distributed evenly across all wells of several immunoSEQ 96-well plates, and each plate served as one replicate. Each replicate PCR for sorted subsets received about 210 ng genomic DNA, equal to about 30,000 T cell genomes. Purified libraries were measured with a Qubit 3.0 fluorometer, size-checked on a Bioanalyzer 2100, and measured again with the KAPA Library Quantification kit. Each immunoSEQ 96-well plate was sequenced on its own single-read 150-cycle Illumina NextSeq 550 flow cell. In the authors' own workflow: Because the immunoSEQ output held only junctional sequences and lacked quality scores, the filtering could not match the filtering applied to full-length reads. To assign V/J genes and CDR3, sequences were annotated using PyIR, a Python wrapper for IgBLAST v1.9, with IMGT germline references. Reads were filtered out if the reads had weak V/J assignments (E-value above 1e-6), no CDR3, stop codons, out-of-frame junctions, or ambiguous translated residues. V3J clonotypes were defined by identical inferred V gene, J gene, and CDR3 amino acid sequence. The percentage overlap between two repertoires was calculated by dividing the number of shared unique clonotypes by the size of the smaller repertoire. Richness of each repertoire was evaluated using RTK rarefaction, the Chao1 estimator, and Recon v2.1 estimates of unobserved clonotypes. Generation probabilities for all TCRbeta clonotypes obtained by the gDNA method from a few donors were computed using OLGA. TCRdb re-hosts the immuneACCESS table, in-frame sequences only. Its copies lack some clones; in the studies checked, an unresolved V gene accounts for under half of them, and the cause for the rest is not known. From that table come the V and J calls and clone size; the DNA was used to work out D and trimming. The sample table contains 1.5 million to 2.5 million clones; only one count was recorded for about 95% of them. The ten most abundant clones make up 1.2% of the sample.

Here the chain combines TRBV5-6 and TRBJ2-1; the best D guess is TRBD2, with 6 bases matching. The clonotype was recovered from a young man in good health. Source material: naive CD8+ T cells sorted from blood. Taken with the paper, the label for cell subset or site translates to: CD45RA+CCR7+. The CDR3 region has the sequence CASSTRGGPYNEQFF. The DNA sequence is as follows: TGTGCCAGCAGCACTAGGGGAGGCCCCTACAATGAGCAGTTCTTC.